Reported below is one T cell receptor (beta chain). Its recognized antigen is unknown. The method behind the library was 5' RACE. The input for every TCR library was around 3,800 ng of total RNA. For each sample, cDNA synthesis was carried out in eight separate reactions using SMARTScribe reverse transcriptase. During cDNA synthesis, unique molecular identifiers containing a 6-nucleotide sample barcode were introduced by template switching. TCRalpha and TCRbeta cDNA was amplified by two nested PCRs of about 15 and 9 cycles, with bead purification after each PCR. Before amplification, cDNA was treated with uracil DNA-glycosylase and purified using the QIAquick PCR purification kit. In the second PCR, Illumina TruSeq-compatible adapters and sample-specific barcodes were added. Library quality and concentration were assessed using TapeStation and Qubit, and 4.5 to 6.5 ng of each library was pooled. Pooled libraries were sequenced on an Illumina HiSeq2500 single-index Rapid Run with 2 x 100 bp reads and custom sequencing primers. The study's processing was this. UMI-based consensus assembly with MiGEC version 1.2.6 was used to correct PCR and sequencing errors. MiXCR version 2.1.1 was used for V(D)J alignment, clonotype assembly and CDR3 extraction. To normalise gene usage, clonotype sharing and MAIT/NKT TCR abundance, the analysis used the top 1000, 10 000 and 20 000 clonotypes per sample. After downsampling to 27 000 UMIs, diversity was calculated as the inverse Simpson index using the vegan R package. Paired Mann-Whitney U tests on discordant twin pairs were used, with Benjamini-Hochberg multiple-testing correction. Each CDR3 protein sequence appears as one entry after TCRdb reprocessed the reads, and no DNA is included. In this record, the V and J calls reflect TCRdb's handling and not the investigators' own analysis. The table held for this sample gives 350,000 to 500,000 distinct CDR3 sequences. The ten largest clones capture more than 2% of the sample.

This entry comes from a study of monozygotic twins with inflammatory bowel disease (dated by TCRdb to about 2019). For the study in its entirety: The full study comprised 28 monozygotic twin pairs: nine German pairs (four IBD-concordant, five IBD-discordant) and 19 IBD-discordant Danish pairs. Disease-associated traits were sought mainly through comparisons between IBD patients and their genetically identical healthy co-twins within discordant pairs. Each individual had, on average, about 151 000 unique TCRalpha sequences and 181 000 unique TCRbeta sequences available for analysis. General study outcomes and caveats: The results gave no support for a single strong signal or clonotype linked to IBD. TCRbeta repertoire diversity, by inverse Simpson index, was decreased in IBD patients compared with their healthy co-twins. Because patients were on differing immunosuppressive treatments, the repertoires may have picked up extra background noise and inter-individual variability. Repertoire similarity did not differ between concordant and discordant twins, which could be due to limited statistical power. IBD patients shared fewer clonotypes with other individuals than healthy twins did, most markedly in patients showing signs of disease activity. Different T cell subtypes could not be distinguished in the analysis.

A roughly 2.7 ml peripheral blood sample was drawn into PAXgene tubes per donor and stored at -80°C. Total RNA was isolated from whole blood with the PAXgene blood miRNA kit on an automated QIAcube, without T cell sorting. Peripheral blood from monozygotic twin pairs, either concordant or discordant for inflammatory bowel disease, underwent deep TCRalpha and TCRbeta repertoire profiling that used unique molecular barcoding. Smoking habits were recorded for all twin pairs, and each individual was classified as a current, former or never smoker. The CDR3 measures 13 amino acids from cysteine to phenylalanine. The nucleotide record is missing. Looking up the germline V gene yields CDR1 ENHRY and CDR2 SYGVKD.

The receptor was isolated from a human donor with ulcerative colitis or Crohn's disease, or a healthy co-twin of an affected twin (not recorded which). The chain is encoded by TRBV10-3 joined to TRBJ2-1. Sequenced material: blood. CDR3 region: CAISEKSYNEQFF.